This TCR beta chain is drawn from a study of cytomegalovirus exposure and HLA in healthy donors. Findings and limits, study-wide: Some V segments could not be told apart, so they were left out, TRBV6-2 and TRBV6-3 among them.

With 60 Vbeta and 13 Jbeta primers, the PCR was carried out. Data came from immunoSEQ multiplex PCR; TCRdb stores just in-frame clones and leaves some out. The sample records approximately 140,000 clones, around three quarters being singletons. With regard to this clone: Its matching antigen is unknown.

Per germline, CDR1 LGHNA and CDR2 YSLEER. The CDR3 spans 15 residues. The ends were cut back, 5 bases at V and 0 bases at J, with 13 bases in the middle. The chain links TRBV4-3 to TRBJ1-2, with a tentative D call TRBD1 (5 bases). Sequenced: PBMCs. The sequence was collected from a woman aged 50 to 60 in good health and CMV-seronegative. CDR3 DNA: TGCGCCAGCAGCTCCGAACAGGCCTCTAACTATGGCTACACCTTC. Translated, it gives CASSSEQASNYGYTF.